This TCR beta chain was sequenced during a study of blood T cell repertoires in COVID-19. Overall study context: The United States, Italy and Spain were the sources of the acute and convalescent COVID-19 samples. Nucleic acid was either cDNA or gDNA, and it came from T cells, B-cell-depleted T cells, or PBMCs.

In the original analysis: The assay estimated nucleated cells by amplifying reference gene primers. Assay used: immunoSEQ multiplex PCR; TCRdb lists only in-frame clones, some missing. Clone size and the V and J calls come from that table; the DNA yielded D and trimming. In the table there are 160,000 or so clones, 80% to 90% of which are singletons. Sequencing was done on a sample of peripheral blood. This sequence was found in a woman in her sixties or seventies with acute or convalescent COVID-19.

CDR3: CASRMTGLTYEQYF. The CDR3, as DNA: TGCGCCAGCAGAATGACAGGGCTAACCTACGAGCAGTACTTC. The chain links TRBV10-2 to TRBJ2-7; 7 positions agree with TRBD1. V trimming: 6 bases; J trimming: 2 bases; junction bases outside the gene matches: 7. CDR1 is WSHSY, CDR2 SAAADI, per germline. CDR3 length equals 14 residues.